What follows describes a single T cell receptor beta chain. The junction and the germline gene differ at one end; a read error may be behind it. The data stem from a study of cytomegalovirus exposure and HLA in healthy donors. Study-wide context: In a previous analysis, 110 million or so unique TCR beta sequences were found from 150 million to 200 million T cells. There were some 410 genotyped donors. Of these, 75% to 85% fell in the genetic ancestry cluster associated with self-reported Caucasian donors.

Amplification used 60 Vbeta primers and 13 Jbeta primers. Method: immunoSEQ multiplex PCR; TCRdb's copy keeps in-frame clones and lacks some. In all, the sample yields about 77,000 clones. Germline CDR1 SGHRS, CDR2 YFSETQ. This CDR3 region has 15 residues. The chain employs TRBV5-1 and TRBJ2-3, with D unresolved. This receptor was taken from a man in his fifties in good health and CMV-seropositive. The sample consisted of PBMCs. The CDR3 region has the DNA TGCGCCAGCAGCTTGGAAACACTTCGCACAGATACGCAGTGTTTT. Its protein is CASSLETLRTDTQCF.